A selection of T cell receptor beta chains follows, all from one sample in a study of T cells in Graves' hyperthyroidism and ophthalmopathy. TCRdb processed the multiplex PCR reads anew with MiXCR; each CDR3 protein has one entry. The table has around 440,000 distinct CDR3 sequences, approximately 14% seen once. Sequences were obtained from blood. These receptors came from a woman younger than 35 with Graves' hyperthyroidism. Both conserved end residues are part of each CDR3. D genes are given only for firm matches. The size field is filled for only some rows; it gives once, few, many or a size class.

cdr3_nt cdr3_aa clone_size j_call v_call d_call
TGTGCCAGCAGTTTAAGCGGGTACGTGAATCAGCCCCAGCATTTT CASSLSGYVNQPQHF few TRBJ1-5 TRBV27 NA
TGTGCCAGCATCCCCCTGAAGGGGGGCTTGGAGCAGTTCTTC CASIPLKGGLEQFF NA TRBJ2-1 TRBV7-9 NA
TGTGCCAGCACCCCGTCGGTGGGACAACACTACACCGGGGAGCTGTTTTTT CASTPSVGQHYTGELFF NA TRBJ2-2 TRBV28 NA
TGCAGTGCTAGAGGCAGCTCCTACGAGCAGTACTTC CSARGSSYEQYF many TRBJ2-7 TRBV20-1 NA
TGTGCCAGCAGCTTAATCGGGACAGGGGTCCGTTTCACTGAAGCTTTCTTT CASSLIGTGVRFTEAFF many TRBJ1-1 TRBV11-2 TRBD1
TGTGCCAGCAGCCAAGAGCCCAGGGGCCTGAACACCGGGGAGCTGTTTTTT CASSQEPRGLNTGELFF few TRBJ2-2 TRBV4-2 NA
TGTGCCACCCAGAAGGGTCAGGGAGACTATGGCTACACCTTC CATQKGQGDYGYTF NA TRBJ1-2 TRBV2 NA
TGTGCCAGCATCCCAGCGGTCGGGTACGAGCAGTACTTC CASIPAVGYEQYF many TRBJ2-7 TRBV12-3/TRBV12-4 NA
TGCGCCAGCAGCGCGGCCGGGACAGCGAGGACTAGCGACTCGTCCCTTGGCAAAAACATTCAGTACTTC CASSAAGTARTSDSSLGKNIQYF NA TRBJ2-4 TRBV4-1 TRBD2
TGTGCCACCAGCAGAGATGGAAGGCGGGCACCCCTCCACTTT CATSRDGRRAPLHF once TRBJ1-6 TRBV15 NA
TGTGCCAGCAGCCGAGACAGGGCTAGCTCCTACGAGCAGTACTTC CASSRDRASSYEQYF many TRBJ2-7 TRBV7-2 TRBD1
TGTGCCACCAGCAGAGAACCGTCGGGAGGTGAGCAGTTCTTC CATSREPSGGEQFF few TRBJ2-1 TRBV15 TRBD2
TGTGCCAGCAGTTCCAGGACTAGCGGGATCTCAGATACGCAGTATTTT CASSSRTSGISDTQYF many TRBJ2-3 TRBV7-9 TRBD2
TGTGCCAGCAGCGTAGGAGACAGGGGGCTTTCACCCCTCCACTTT CASSVGDRGLSPLHF once TRBJ1-6 TRBV9 TRBD1
TGTGCCAGCAGCCATCCTAGGGGAGCGGAAAGGACAGATACGCAGTATTTT CASSHPRGAERTDTQYF few TRBJ2-3 TRBV3-1 NA
TGTGCCAGCAGTCTATCTCGGACAGGGGGCTACGAGCAGTACTTC CASSLSRTGGYEQYF once TRBJ2-7 TRBV28 TRBD1
TGCAGCGTTGGCATCACCGCGGACAGGCTTTACTATGGCTACACCTTC CSVGITADRLYYGYTF many TRBJ1-2 TRBV29-1 TRBD1
TGTGCCAGCAGCCGGACAGGGGTAGATGGCTACACCTTC CASSRTGVDGYTF many TRBJ1-2 TRBV7-9 TRBD1
TGTGCCAGCAGTGAAGCCTCGGCCGCGGAGCCCCTCCACTTT CASSEASAAEPLHF NA TRBJ1-6 TRBV6-1 NA
TGTGCCAGCAGGATCATGAACACTGAAGCTTTCTTT CASRIMNTEAFF many TRBJ1-1 TRBV11-2 NA
TGCGCCAGCAGCGTAGCGGGAGGGCAAGAGACCCAGTACTTC CASSVAGGQETQYF many TRBJ2-5 TRBV5-1 TRBD2
TGTGCCAGCAGCAGGACAGGGGGGACCGGGGAGCTGTTTTTT CASSRTGGTGELFF NA TRBJ2-2 TRBV28 TRBD1
TGTGCCAGCAGCTGGTCACGGGAAGGTACGCGAGCTTTCTTT CASSWSREGTRAFF NA TRBJ1-1 TRBV6-1 NA
TGTGCCAGCAGTTGGGGACTCACCCTTAGCACAGATACGCAGTATTTT CASSWGLTLSTDTQYF NA TRBJ2-3 TRBV6-9 NA
TGCAGCGTTGAGTTTCGGTTAGAGCGGGGCCAATATTACAATGAGCAGTTCTTC CSVEFRLERGQYYNEQFF few TRBJ2-1 TRBV29-1 TRBD2
TGTGCCAGCAGTTTATCCGGCCGACACAACACTGAAGCTTTCTTT CASSLSGRHNTEAFF many TRBJ1-1 TRBV28 NA
TGCAGCGTTGAAGATGAGCGGGGGACGACAGATGGCTACACCTTC CSVEDERGTTDGYTF NA TRBJ1-2 TRBV29-1 NA
TGTGCCAGCAAGTGGGGTCCGGATGGCTACACCTTC CASKWGPDGYTF many TRBJ1-2 TRBV28 NA
TGTGCCAGCAGCCAAACCAGGGGAGGCACAGATACGCAGTATTTT CASSQTRGGTDTQYF NA TRBJ2-3 TRBV5-4 NA